These T cell receptor beta chains were read from a single sample in a study of long-term antiretroviral therapy in people with HIV. Here immunoSEQ multiplex PCR was the method, and the copy in TCRdb shows in-frame clones only, minus some. The sample consists of some 20,000 clones, around 82% of them appearing once. This specimen was unsorted PBMCs, taken 2.9 years after starting antiretroviral therapy. These receptors all come from a woman in her twenties or thirties with HIV. Both conserved end residues are part of each CDR3. A D gene is named only where the DNA matches it firmly. Some rows have no size entry. The others give once, few or many, or a class for an expanded clone.

v_gene: TRBV7-6; d_gene: .; j_gene: TRBJ2-5; abundance: once; CDR3nt: TGTGCCAGCAGCCGAGCTAACAGGGAAGAGACCCAGTACTTC; CDR3aa: CASSRANREETQYF
v_gene: TRBV5-1; d_gene: TRBD2; j_gene: TRBJ2-2; abundance: .; CDR3nt: TGCGCCAGCAGCCTGCCCGGGACTAGCGGGGGTAGGGCCGGGGAGCTGTTTTTT; CDR3aa: CASSLPGTSGGRAGELFF
v_gene: TRBV11-2; d_gene: .; j_gene: TRBJ2-1; abundance: .; CDR3nt: TGTGCCAGCAGCTTAAGTCTTCCGGGGGAGCAGTTCTTC; CDR3aa: CASSLSLPGEQFF
v_gene: TRBV7-3; d_gene: .; j_gene: TRBJ1-2; abundance: few; CDR3nt: TGTGCCAGCAGCTTAAGTCCGACCTCGGGAGGCTACACCTTC; CDR3aa: CASSLSPTSGGYTF
v_gene: TRBV9; d_gene: .; j_gene: TRBJ2-2; abundance: few; CDR3nt: TGTGCCAGCAGCGTAGGGGCGGGGATCAACACCGGGGAGCTGTTTTTT; CDR3aa: CASSVGAGINTGELFF
v_gene: TRBV18; d_gene: .; j_gene: TRBJ2-2; abundance: .; CDR3nt: TGTGCCAGCTCCGAGGGACGGATACTAACCGGGGAGCTGTTTTTT; CDR3aa: CASSEGRILTGELFF
v_gene: TRBV5-5; d_gene: .; j_gene: TRBJ2-5; abundance: .; CDR3nt: TGTGCCAGCAGCAGGGATACGGAGTACCAAGAGACCCAGTACTTC; CDR3aa: CASSRDTEYQETQYF
v_gene: TRBV5-5; d_gene: TRBD1; j_gene: TRBJ2-4; abundance: .; CDR3nt: TGTGCCAGCAGCTTGGGTGGGACAGACAAAAACATTCAGTACTTC; CDR3aa: CASSLGGTDKNIQYF
v_gene: TRBV6-5; d_gene: .; j_gene: TRBJ1-4; abundance: .; CDR3nt: TGTGCCAGCAGTTACTCAGGACAAACTAATGAAAAACTGTTTTTT; CDR3aa: CASSYSGQTNEKLFF
v_gene: TRBV6-1; d_gene: .; j_gene: TRBJ1-6; abundance: .; CDR3nt: TGTGCCAGCAGTGAAGCCAGGGCTAATTCACCCCTCCACTTT; CDR3aa: CASSEARANSPLHF
v_gene: TRBV15; d_gene: .; j_gene: TRBJ1-1; abundance: .; CDR3nt: TGTGCCACCAGCCCCCACCCCGGGTGGGAGGACACTGAAGCTTTCTTT; CDR3aa: CATSPHPGWEDTEAFF
v_gene: TRBV15; d_gene: .; j_gene: TRBJ1-2; abundance: .; CDR3nt: TGTGCCACCAGCAGAGACTCGGACTATGGCTACACCTTC; CDR3aa: CATSRDSDYGYTF
v_gene: TRBV5-1; d_gene: .; j_gene: TRBJ2-2; abundance: once; CDR3nt: TGCGCCAGCAGCTGGGACTCTATGGGGGCCGGGGAGCTGTTTTTT; CDR3aa: CASSWDSMGAGELFF
v_gene: TRBV6-5; d_gene: TRBD1; j_gene: TRBJ1-1; abundance: few; CDR3nt: TGTGCCTCCGGACAGGTTAAACGGCTGACTGAAGCTTTCTTT; CDR3aa: CASGQVKRLTEAFF
v_gene: TRBV27; d_gene: .; j_gene: TRBJ1-5; abundance: .; CDR3nt: TGTGCCAGCCGAGGGTTCGGGGCTCAGCCCCAGCATTTT; CDR3aa: CASRGFGAQPQHF
v_gene: TRBV10-2; d_gene: .; j_gene: TRBJ1-1; abundance: once; CDR3nt: TGCGCCACCAAGTGGGGGGAGGTCACTGAAGCTTTCTTT; CDR3aa: CATKWGEVTEAFF
v_gene: TRBV10-3; d_gene: TRBD1; j_gene: TRBJ2-3; abundance: .; CDR3nt: TGTGCCATCAGTAATCCGGGACAGGGGGCTTCTAGCACAGATACGCAGTATTTT; CDR3aa: CAISNPGQGASSTDTQYF
v_gene: TRBV29-1; d_gene: .; j_gene: TRBJ2-3; abundance: .; CDR3nt: TGCAGCGTTCAGAAGGAAGATACGCAGTATTTT; CDR3aa: CSVQKEDTQYF
v_gene: TRBV14; d_gene: TRBD2; j_gene: TRBJ2-5; abundance: .; CDR3nt: TGTGCCAGCAGCCAAAGTCTCCTAGCGGTACCACAAGAGACCCAGTACTTC; CDR3aa: CASSQSLLAVPQETQYF
v_gene: TRBV11-2; d_gene: TRBD1; j_gene: TRBJ1-6; abundance: .; CDR3nt: TGTGCCAGCAGCCGGACAGGGGGGGACCTTAATTCACCCCTCCACTTT; CDR3aa: CASSRTGGDLNSPLHF
v_gene: TRBV2; d_gene: TRBD2; j_gene: TRBJ2-3; abundance: .; CDR3nt: TGTGCCAGCAGCTCCGACCCGACTAGCGGGGCATTCACAGATACGCAGTATTTT; CDR3aa: CASSSDPTSGAFTDTQYF
v_gene: TRBV14; d_gene: .; j_gene: TRBJ1-2; abundance: .; CDR3nt: TGTGCCAGCAGCCAAGACCACGGAGGGTCTGGCTACACCTTC; CDR3aa: CASSQDHGGSGYTF
v_gene: TRBV6-1; d_gene: TRBD1; j_gene: TRBJ1-6; abundance: few; CDR3nt: TGTGCCAGCTTCTCGACAGGGGTCGGCTCACCCCTCCACTTT; CDR3aa: CASFSTGVGSPLHF
v_gene: TRBV6-5; d_gene: TRBD2; j_gene: TRBJ2-2; abundance: .; CDR3nt: TGTGCCAGCAGTTACTCGGGGGGGACCGGGGAGCTGTTTTTT; CDR3aa: CASSYSGGTGELFF
v_gene: TRBV7-8; d_gene: .; j_gene: TRBJ1-1; abundance: once; CDR3nt: TGTGCCAGCAGCTTTGGGAGGACTGAAGCTTTCTTT; CDR3aa: CASSFGRTEAFF
v_gene: TRBV18; d_gene: .; j_gene: TRBJ2-3; abundance: .; CDR3nt: TGTGCCAGCTCACGAACAGGTTACACAGATACGCAGTATTTT; CDR3aa: CASSRTGYTDTQYF
v_gene: TRBV6-5; d_gene: .; j_gene: TRBJ2-7; abundance: .; CDR3nt: TGTGCCAGCAGTGAAGTAGGGAGGCAGTACTTC; CDR3aa: CASSEVGRQYF
v_gene: TRBV7-6; d_gene: .; j_gene: TRBJ2-5; abundance: .; CDR3nt: TGTGCCAGCAGCTTATATTCTCCGGGGATGCAAGAGACCCAGTACTTC; CDR3aa: CASSLYSPGMQETQYF
v_gene: TRBV30; d_gene: .; j_gene: TRBJ2-7; abundance: .; CDR3nt: TGTGCCTGGAGTCACGGGCAGGGGGACTCTTATCGCTACGAGCAGTACTTC; CDR3aa: CAWSHGQGDSYRYEQYF
v_gene: TRBV6-5; d_gene: .; j_gene: TRBJ2-7; abundance: .; CDR3nt: TGTGCCAGCAGTGGAGAAGGGAGCAGGCAGTACTTC; CDR3aa: CASSGEGSRQYF
v_gene: TRBV2; d_gene: .; j_gene: TRBJ2-4; abundance: .; CDR3nt: TGTGCCAGCAGCGCAGGCTTAGGGGGCATTCAGTACTTC; CDR3aa: CASSAGLGGIQYF
v_gene: TRBV10-3; d_gene: .; j_gene: TRBJ2-2; abundance: few; CDR3nt: TGTGCCATCATGGCAGGGTCCGGGGAGCTGTTTTTT; CDR3aa: CAIMAGSGELFF
v_gene: TRBV9; d_gene: TRBD1; j_gene: TRBJ1-3; abundance: .; CDR3nt: TGTGCCAGCAGCACGGGCACAGGGGGCTTTTGGGACACCATATATTTT; CDR3aa: CASSTGTGGFWDTIYF
v_gene: TRBV6-6; d_gene: .; j_gene: TRBJ2-2; abundance: .; CDR3nt: TGTGCCAGCAGTACGGCGGGGCGGGAGCTGTTTTTT; CDR3aa: CASSTAGRELFF